The 6 T cell receptor beta chains below all came from one sample that was sequenced in a study of cytomegalovirus exposure and HLA in healthy donors. Sequenced by immunoSEQ multiplex PCR; TCRdb stores in-frame clones only, minus some. Among 160,000 or so clones listed, about 85% were seen once. The sequencing input was PBMCs. The source is a young man in good health and CMV-seropositive.

V and J are TRBV7-2 and TRBJ2-5; TRBD2 is a possible D gene (6 bases). The CDR3 totals 14 residues. V was trimmed by 3 bases and J by 4 bases, leaving 12 bases between them. The V gene's germline CDR1 is SGHTA and CDR2 FQGNSA. CDR3 bases: TGTGCCAGCAGCTTCGGCGGGGTTGGAGAGACCCAGTACTTC. Amino acid sequence: CASSFGGVGETQYF.

The chain has TRBV7-2 and TRBJ2-5; 9 bases map to TRBD2. The junction had 4 bases not matched to a gene; V was cut back by 0 bases and J by 2 bases. Germline CDR1 reads SGHTA; CDR2 reads FQGNSA. This CDR3 is 16 amino acids long. DNA for the CDR3: TGTGCCAGCAGCTTAGCCGGGGCGGGGGGGCAAGAGACCCAGTACTTC. This encodes CASSLAGAGGQETQYF.

The V gene is TRBV19, the J gene TRBJ1-1; TRBD1 matches at 7 bases. V was pared by 5 bases and J by 3 bases, with 6 bases of the junction left unmatched. Germline V lookup: CDR1 LNHDA, CDR2 SQIVND (reference sequence). The CDR3 is 14 residues long. Here the CDR3 reads CASSLIDRDTEAFF. The CDR3 DNA follows: TGTGCCAGTAGTTTGATAGACAGGGACACTGAAGCTTTCTTT. Supplemented by reference TRBV19 and TRBJ1-1, the full variable domain reads DGGITQSPKYLFRKEGQNVTLSCEQNLNHDAMYWYRQDPGQGLRLIYYSQIVNDFQKGDIAEGYSVSREKKESFPLTVTSAQKNPTAFYLCASSLIDRDTEAFFGQGTRLTVV.

This clone appeared many times. V usage is TRBV10-3 and J usage is TRBJ2-7; the D gene is possibly TRBD1 (6 bases). V dropped 8 bases and J dropped 0 bases, with 14 bases sitting between them. The CDR3 runs to 14 residues. Per the germline V gene, CDR1 is ENHRY and CDR2 is SYGVKD. In DNA form, the CDR3 reads TGTGCCATCGGGGGTAGGGGGAACTCCTACGAGCAGTACTTC. It yields the protein CAIGGRGNSYEQYF.

The chain uses TRBV15 and TRBJ2-1; D ambiguous. Germline-derived CDR1 and CDR2 are LNHNV and YYDKDF (reference sequence). The CDR3 contains 16 residues. V was trimmed by 3 bases and J by 0 bases, leaving 12 bases between them. DNA of the CDR3: TGTGCCACCAGCAGGACTCGTGACCTCTCCTACAATGAGCAGTTCTTC. Its translation: CATSRTRDLSYNEQFF.

The V call is TRBV5-1, the J call TRBJ2-3, with 9 bases matching TRBD2. V shed 8 bases and J 0 bases; nucleotides not matched to a gene: 10. The CDR3 covers 16 residues. The germline CDR1 and CDR2 sequences are SGHRS and YFSETQ. CDR3 DNA: TGCGCCAGTACCCTTTTAGCGGGGGCTAGCACAGATACGCAGTATTTT. Amino acids: CASTLLAGASTDTQYF.